The next 22 T cell receptor beta chains were all read from a single sample in a study of cytomegalovirus exposure and HLA in healthy donors. The PCR had 60 Vbeta and 13 Jbeta primers. Method: immunoSEQ multiplex PCR; TCRdb's copy keeps in-frame clones and lacks some. This sample has around 170,000 clones, with roughly 80% found just once. Sequenced sample: PBMCs. These receptors were obtained from a middle-aged man in good health and CMV-seronegative.

This clone came up a few times. V and J are TRBV4-2 and TRBJ2-1; 9 nucleotides line up with TRBD2. This CDR3 has 16 amino acids. V gave up 8 bases and J gave up 2 bases; unmatched junction bases: 10. Looked up from germline, CDR1 is LGHNA and CDR2 is YNFKEQ. Here the CDR3 DNA reads TGTGCCAGCGGTCCTGCCCAGCGGGGGGCCTACAATGAGCAGTTCTTC. Translation gives CASGPAQRGAYNEQFF.

The CDR3 loop is CASSPPRDTQYF. The CDR3 region has the DNA TGTGCCAGCAGCCCCCCCCGGGATACGCAGTATTTT. The rearrangement uses TRBV13 and TRBJ2-3; D is ambiguous. This CDR3 contains 12 residues. CDR1 is PRHDT, CDR2 FYEKMQ, per germline (reference sequence). V was shortened by 5 bases and J by 6 bases, with 9 bases between the two germline ends.

The CDR3 is CASSGRTGLLGYTF. CDR3 DNA sequence: TGTGCCAGCAGCGGTAGGACAGGGTTGCTTGGCTACACCTTC. V gene TRBV6-5 combines with J gene TRBJ1-2; 8 bases match TRBD1. CDR3 length: 14 residues. Germline V gene lookup returns CDR1 MNHEY and CDR2 SVGAGI. Trimming removed 6 bases from V and 7 bases from J; junction bases left unmatched: 10.

The rearrangement links TRBV7-8 to TRBJ2-7; perhaps TRBD2 as D (7 bases). Trimming stripped 5 bases from V and 2 bases from J, with 19 bases between. The germline gives CDR1 SGHVS, CDR2 FQNEAQ. This CDR3 spans 16 amino acids. The CDR3 here is CASSGRRGGGPYEQYF. CDR3 bases: TGTGCCAGCAGCGGCCGCAGAGGGGGGGGCCCCTACGAGCAGTACTTC.

Only a few counts were recorded for this clone. The gene calls are TRBV7-2 and TRBJ2-7, with a possible D match to TRBD2 (6 bases). The V gene lost 8 bases and the J gene lost 0 bases, with 11 bases spanning the gap. The germline V gene encodes CDR1 SGHTA and CDR2 FQGNSA. The CDR3 is 13 amino acids. This CDR3 reads CASSAGSSYEQYF. CDR3 in DNA: TGTGCCAGCTCGGCGGGGAGCTCCTACGAGCAGTACTTC.

This chain connects TRBV21-1 to TRBJ2-7; TRBD1 was called by the table and not checked on the DNA. TRBV21-1 is assigned pseudogene status. The CDR3 covers 14 residues. The CDR3 region is CARLTNGRVDEQYF. DNA of the CDR3: TGTGCCAGACTCACGAACGGCAGGGTCGACGAGCAGTACTTC.

The chain joins TRBV4-1 to TRBJ2-3; D unclear. Germline values: CDR1 MGHRA, CDR2 YSYEKL. V gave up 0 bases and J gave up 2 bases, with 6 bases separating them. The CDR3 contains 14 residues. The CDR3 coding sequence is TGCGCCAGCAGCCAAGACAGGAACACAGATACGCAGTATTTT. It specifies CASSQDRNTDTQYF.

The V call is TRBV15, the J call TRBJ2-7; 13 bases match TRBD2. This CDR3 has 14 amino acids. From germline, CDR1 is LNHNV and CDR2 YYDKDF (reference sequence). The J segment lost 1 base and the V segment lost 8 bases, leaving 2 bases of the junction unmatched. CDR3 protein: CATRTSGGSYEQYF. CDR3 in DNA: TGTGCCACCCGGACTAGCGGGGGATCCTACGAGCAGTACTTC.

V and J are TRBV6-5 and TRBJ2-7; D gene ambiguous. The germline V gene has CDR1 MNHEY and CDR2 SVGAGI. Trimming shortened V by 10 bases and J by 3 bases, and 13 bases separated the two germline ends. The CDR3 length is 12 residues. The CDR3 DNA reads TGTGCCACCGTGGGCTCTGGCTACGAGCAGTACTTC. Encoded protein: CATVGSGYEQYF.

The chain recombines TRBV7-9 with TRBJ2-7; a weak D match, TRBD1 (6 bases). The V gene lost 2 bases and the J gene lost 10 bases, with 9 bases spanning the gap. This CDR3 has 11 residues. The germline CDR1 and CDR2 sequences are SEHNR and FQNEAQ (reference sequence). CDR3 nucleotides: TGTGCCAGCAGCTTACAGGGGCTCCAGTACTTC. Translated: CASSLQGLQYF. The full variable domain, completed using reference TRBV7-9 and TRBJ2-7, is DTGVSQNPRHKITKRGQNVTFRCDPISEHNRLYWYRQTLGQGPEFLTYFQNEAQLEKSRLLSDRFSAERPKGSFSTLEIQRTEQGDSAMYLCASSLQGLQYFGPGTRLTVT.

The V gene is TRBV27, the J gene TRBJ1-1; D remains unclear. Trimming stripped 8 bases from V and 3 bases from J, with 10 bases between. This CDR3 region has 12 residues. Germline CDR1 is MNHEY and CDR2 is SMNVEV (reference sequence). The chain's CDR3 is CASRALDTEAFF. CDR3 DNA: TGTGCCAGCCGTGCCTTAGACACTGAAGCTTTCTTT.

The chain is built from TRBV5-6 and TRBJ2-6; maybe TRBD1 (6 bases). With 3 bases removed from V and 4 bases from J, the gap between germline ends came to 11 bases. Germline values: CDR1 SGHDT, CDR2 YYEEEE. The CDR3 is made up of 15 amino acids. CDR3 DNA sequence: TGTGCCAGCAGCTCCACAGGGACCGGGGCCAACGTCCTGACTTTC. Protein: CASSSTGTGANVLTF.

This clone was detected once. The junction departs from germline at one end; a sequencing error may be responsible. The chain joins TRBV7-9 to TRBJ2-5; 8 bases agree with TRBD1. CDR3 length: 13 residues. CDR1 and CDR2 from the germline V gene are SEHNR and FQNEAQ (reference sequence). The CDR3 spells CSSSKTGAWTQYF. CDR3 DNA: TGTTCCAGCAGCAAGACAGGGGCCTGGACCCAGTACTTC.

The chain has TRBV9 and TRBJ2-2; D is uncertain. Germline V CDR1 and CDR2: SGDLS, YYNGEE. V lost 5 bases and J 5 bases, leaving 10 bases between the germline ends. This CDR3 comprises 13 residues. The CDR3 nucleotides read TGTGCCAGCAGGCATGACGGGACCGGGGAGCTGTTTTTT. Its translation is CASRHDGTGELFF.

The chain carries TRBV7-8 and TRBJ2-7; 10 bases map to TRBD1. V lost 1 base and J lost 2; bases outside the gene matches: 5. Germline values: CDR1 SGHVS, CDR2 FQNEAQ. The CDR3 is 16 residues long. The DNA for the CDR3 is TGTGCCAGCAGCTTAGAGGACAGGGGGAGAACCTACGAGCAGTACTTC. It is translated as CASSLEDRGRTYEQYF.

The rearrangement joins TRBV19 to TRBJ1-1; TRBD1 aligns across 9 bases. J gave up 1 base and V 3 bases, and 12 bases lay outside the gene matches. Germline lookup yields CDR1 LNHDA and CDR2 SQIVND (reference sequence). The CDR3 has 18 residues. The CDR3: CASSMFRDRAHSNTEAFF. The CDR3 DNA follows: TGTGCCAGTAGTATGTTCCGGGACAGGGCCCACTCGAACACTGAAGCTTTCTTT.

The genes are TRBV19 and TRBJ2-5; 11 bases agree with TRBD2. The end of the DNA is better explained by TRBJ2-7, so the J call may be wrong. The CDR3 length is 14 residues. From germline, CDR1 is LNHDA and CDR2 SQIVND (reference sequence). CDR3 DNA sequence: TGTGCCAGTAGCTTAGCGGGGGGGCCCGACGAGCAGTACTTC. It translates to CASSLAGGPDEQYF.

In the case of this clone: A junction boundary mismatches the germline segment, possibly from a read error. Different DNA sequences within this sample yield the same CDR3. This chain uses TRBV2 with TRBJ2-5, with TRBD1 as a possible D gene (6 bases). CDR1 is SNHLY and CDR2 is FYNNEI in the germline V gene. The length of the CDR3 is 13 residues. CDR3 sequence: CASSWGRQETQYF. The CDR3 region has the DNA TGTGCCAGCAGTTGGGGGCGGCAAGAGACTCAGTACTTC. The entire variable domain, with the rest obtained from reference TRBV2 and TRBJ2-5, is as follows: EPEVTQTPSHQVTQMGQEVILRCVPISNHLYFYWYRQILGQKVEFLVSFYNNEISEKSEIFDDQFSVERPDGSNFTLKIRSTKLEDSAMYFCASSWGRQETQYFGPGTRLLVL.

The chain employs TRBV6-5 and TRBJ1-1; D perhaps matches TRBD1 (6 bases). The CDR3 totals 14 residues. The germline V gene has CDR1 MNHEY and CDR2 SVGAGI. V was cut by 5 bases and J by 1 base, with 11 bases left in between. CDR3 nucleotide sequence: TGTGCCAGCAGTAGCCCGGGACAGAACACTGAAGCTTTCTTT. The encoded protein is CASSSPGQNTEAFF.

This chain links TRBV7-9 with TRBJ2-2; D perhaps matches TRBD2 (6 bases). The V gene lost 7 bases and the J gene lost 6 bases, with 30 bases spanning the gap. The CDR3 runs to 19 residues. The V gene's germline CDR1 is SEHNR and CDR2 FQNEAQ (reference sequence). CDR3: CASTKRRGSLTVAAGELFF. CDR3 nucleotide sequence: TGTGCCAGCACCAAAAGGAGGGGCAGTCTAACAGTTGCGGCCGGGGAGCTGTTTTTT.

The chain combines TRBV19 with TRBJ2-3; D is perhaps TRBD2 (6 bases). Per germline, CDR1 LNHDA and CDR2 SQIVND (reference sequence). The germline V and J ends were trimmed by 2 bases and 0 bases, with 15 bases remaining between them. The CDR3 consists of 17 residues. CDR3 sequence: CASSISGDAASTDTQYF. The DNA for the CDR3 is TGTGCCAGTAGTATATCGGGGGACGCTGCTAGCACAGATACGCAGTATTTT. Complete variable domain (other parts from reference TRBV19 and TRBJ2-3): DGGITQSPKYLFRKEGQNVTLSCEQNLNHDAMYWYRQDPGQGLRLIYYSQIVNDFQKGDIAEGYSVSREKKESFPLTVTSAQKNPTAFYLCASSISGDAASTDTQYFGPGTRLTVL.

V and J are TRBV18 and TRBJ1-5, with 9 bases fitting TRBD1. V trimming: 8 bases; J trimming: 3 bases; junction bases outside the gene matches: 5. The CDR3 covers 14 residues. Germline V lookup: CDR1 KGHSH, CDR2 LQKENI. The CDR3 region has the DNA TGTGCCAGCACACAGGGGGCCCCCAATCAGCCCCAGCATTTT. Protein sequence: CASTQGAPNQPQHF.